Below, 7 T cell receptor beta chains from the same sample are listed, as sequenced in a study of post-analysis software for immune sequencing data (dated by TCRdb to the mid-2010s). The investigation overall reported the following: Patients showed significantly higher frequencies than controls for five TRBV segments, among them TRBV5-6, TRBV5-1 and TRBV20-1.

The antigens for these receptors are not known. To prepare the library, PCR was applied. Sequencing was performed on an Illumina HiSeq 2500. Unique molecular identifiers were incorporated into TCR beta cDNA libraries to reduce PCR and sequencing biases. The public reads were reanalyzed by TCRdb: fastp trimming at Q25, MiXCR alignment, in-frame beta chains only. CDR3 protein duplicates are merged, each entry listing the most common genes and DNA. The table for this sample lists fewer than 850,000 distinct CDR3 sequences; roughly 30% of them were counted only once. About 0.5% of the sample is in the top ten clones. The sequencing sample was made of blood. These receptors all stem from a girl aged 5-17 years with multiple sclerosis.

This clonotype was observed many times. V gene TRBV29-1 combines with J gene TRBJ1-2; D may be TRBD1 (6 bases). This CDR3 has 12 amino acids. Germline CDR1 reads SQVTM; CDR2 reads ANQGSEA. V was clipped by 4 bases and J by 5 bases, with 11 bases between them. The CDR3 region is CSVGGAGYGYTF. Here the CDR3 DNA reads TGCAGCGTTGGGGGGGCAGGGTATGGCTACACCTTC.

The rearrangement joins TRBV28 to TRBJ2-5; no definite D call. Trimming removed 3 bases from V and 11 bases from J, with 16 bases in between. Germline loops: CDR1 MDHEN, CDR2 SYDVKM. The CDR3 covers 13 residues. The CDR3 nucleotides are TGTGCCAGCAGTTTCTCTCTCGGCACGGAGCAGTACTTC. Its protein is CASSFSLGTEQYF.

The V and J genes are TRBV7-9 and TRBJ2-3; D is unclear. CDR3 length: 16 residues. Trimming took 5 bases from V and 6 from J, leaving 21 bases between them. CDR1 and CDR2 from the germline V gene are SEHNR and FQNEAQ (reference sequence). CDR3 region: CASSPLIQKRKDTQYF. CDR3 DNA: TGTGCCAGCAGCCCCTTGATCCAGAAGCGTAAGGATACGCAGTATTTT.

This clonotype has more than one count but fewer than ten. This chain connects TRBV5-1 to TRBJ2-1, with 14 bases identical to TRBD2. Losses at the gene ends were 4 bases for V and 7 bases for J; bases not matched to a gene: 10. CDR1 and CDR2 (germline): SGHRS, YFSETQ. The CDR3 spans 17 residues. The CDR3 DNA reads as TGCGCCAGCAGCCCCGGTAATGGACTAGCGGGAGGTAATGAGCAGTTCTTC. Its translation is CASSPGNGLAGGNEQFF.

This clonotype appeared a few times. This chain links TRBV12-3 or TRBV12-4 with TRBJ2-7, with D possibly TRBD1 on 5 matching bases. Trimming shortened V by 2 bases and J by 2 bases, and 7 bases separated the two germline ends. This CDR3 comprises 13 residues. CDR3 nucleotides: TGTGCCAGCAGTTTAATGGGGCCCTACGAGCAGTACTTC. Translating gives CASSLMGPYEQYF.

This clonotype occurred a few times. The chain combines TRBV6-4 with TRBJ2-6; possible D gene TRBD2, 6 bases. The CDR3 totals 16 residues. Trimming cost V 4 bases and J 0 bases, with 10 bases left between them. CDR1 and CDR2 from the germline V gene are MRHNA and SNTAGT. The CDR3 nucleotides read TGTGCCAGCAGTGGGGACTCAAGCTCTGGGGCCAACGTCCTGACTTTC. It yields the protein CASSGDSSSGANVLTF.

This clonotype has a handful of counts. V is TRBV7-2 and J is TRBJ1-5; a possible D gene is TRBD1 (6 bases). The CDR3 is made up of 15 amino acids. The ends were cut back, 5 bases at V and 1 base at J, with 12 bases in the middle. Germline V lookup: CDR1 SGHTA, CDR2 FQGNSA. DNA for the CDR3: TGTGCCAGCAGCCCAGAGGGGGGGAGCAATCAGCCCCAGCATTTT. This sequence encodes CASSPEGGSNQPQHF.